Listed here are 25 T cell receptor beta chains from one sample, sequenced in a study of blood T cell repertoires in COVID-19. The protocol was immunoSEQ multiplex PCR, while the TCRdb copy is restricted to in-frame clones and leaves out a portion. Seen here are 8,500 to 10,000 clones, roughly 80% observed once, and the top ten hold roughly 10%. Sequencing was done on a sample of peripheral blood. These receptors were obtained from a human donor in a cohort sampled during active COVID-19.

CDR3 sequence (DNA): TGTGCCAGCAGCTTAGGACTAGCGGGGGGCCCGCAAGATACGCAGTATTTT. Translated: CASSLGLAGGPQDTQYF. J is TRBJ2-3 and V is TRBV7-2, with 13 nucleotides matching TRBD2. In germline, CDR1 is SGHTA, CDR2 FQGNSA. V was clipped by 1 base and J by 5 bases; unmatched bases: 6. This CDR3 is 17 amino acids long.

V gene TRBV3-1 (or the pseudogene TRBV3-2) combines with J gene TRBJ2-4; D is perhaps TRBD1 (6 bases). Germline V CDR1 and CDR2: LGHDT, YNNKEL (reference sequence). The CDR3 length is 13 residues. V was shortened by 1 base and J by 13 bases, with 14 bases between the two germline ends. The CDR3 is CASSQGVRGVQYF. CDR3 bases: TGTGCCAGCAGCCAAGGTGTCAGGGGAGTCCAGTACTTC.

The chain joins TRBV7-2 to TRBJ1-5; D possibly corresponds to TRBD1 (5 bases). The CDR3 contains 15 residues. Between the trimmed V and J ends, which lost 5 bases and 3 bases, there was a span of 14 bases. Germline values: CDR1 SGHTA, CDR2 FQGNSA. The CDR3 loop reads CASSGRVEANQPQHF. Here the CDR3 DNA reads TGTGCCAGCAGCGGCAGGGTTGAGGCCAATCAGCCCCAGCATTTT.

This clone showed up just once. The genes are TRBV7-2 and TRBJ1-2; no firm D call. The CDR3 is 14 residues long. V shed 4 bases and J shed 8 bases, with 17 bases lying between them. Germline CDR1 reads SGHTA; CDR2 reads FQGNSA. This CDR3 is CASSYSGLPRGYTF. The DNA of the CDR3 is TGTGCCAGCAGCTACTCCGGCCTCCCGCGGGGCTACACCTTC.

This chain connects TRBV3-1 (or the pseudogene TRBV3-2) to TRBJ2-5; TRBD2 aligns across 7 bases. The CDR3 sequence is 13 residues long. Germline V gives CDR1 LGHDT, CDR2 YNNKEL (reference sequence). Trimming cost V 2 bases and J 7 bases; bases outside gene matches: 4. The DNA of the CDR3 is TGTGCCAGCAGCCAACGCTCGGGGGGGACCCAGTACTTC. This codes for CASSQRSGGTQYF.

The rearrangement uses TRBV14 and TRBJ2-5, with 10 positions matching TRBD2. The CDR3 loop spans 14 amino acids. Germline values: CDR1 SGHDN, CDR2 FVKESK. With V trimmed by 6 bases and J by 5 bases, 6 bases remained unmatched. CDR3 sequence (DNA): TGTGCCAGCAGACCTAGCGGGGGCCGCGAGACCCAGTACTTC. Translation: CASRPSGGRETQYF.

This clone was picked up a small number of times. The chain has TRBV4-3 and TRBJ1-2; TRBD1 matches at 8 bases. The CDR3 runs to 13 residues. The trim removed 3 bases at V and 8 bases at J, leaving 5 bases unmatched. CDR1 and CDR2 from the germline V gene are LGHNA and YSLEER. CDR3 sequence reads: CASSHGTGGGYTF. The CDR3 nucleotides are TGCGCCAGCAGCCACGGGACAGGAGGGGGCTACACCTTC.

The chain recombines TRBV18 with TRBJ1-4, with a tentative D call TRBD1 (6 bases). The CDR3 consists of 16 residues. Germline V gene data show CDR1 as KGHSH and CDR2 as LQKENI. Trimming took 5 bases from V and 0 from J, leaving 13 bases between them. The CDR3 loop reads CASSGTYQATNEKLFF. The CDR3 DNA reads TGTGCCAGCTCAGGGACATATCAAGCAACTAATGAAAAACTGTTTTTT.

The chain has TRBV15 and TRBJ2-4; D might be TRBD1 (6 bases). The CDR3 is 19 residues long. Germline values: CDR1 LNHNV, CDR2 YYDKDF (reference sequence). Between the trimmed V and J ends, which lost 0 bases and 0 bases, there was a span of 18 bases. As DNA, the CDR3 is TGTGCCACCAGCAGAGAAACAGGGACGGTCGAGGCAGCCAAAAACATTCAGTACTTC. Its translation is CATSRETGTVEAAKNIQYF.

The rearrangement joins TRBV2 to TRBJ1-2, with D possibly TRBD1 on 6 matching bases. This CDR3 region has 16 residues. CDR1 SNHLY and CDR2 FYNNEI come from the germline V gene. V lost 5 bases to trimming and J lost 7 bases, with 23 bases between them. This chain's CDR3 is CASSPTGQGFEGGYTF. Written as DNA, the CDR3 is TGTGCCAGCAGTCCCACAGGGCAAGGATTCGAAGGTGGCTACACCTTC.

The chain couples TRBV10-2 to TRBJ2-2; weak D call: TRBD1 (5 bases). Trimming pared 4 bases from V and 5 bases from J, leaving 14 bases between. CDR1 is WSHSY and CDR2 is SAAADI in the germline V gene. The length of the CDR3 is 15 residues. The CDR3: CASSVDKSPTGELFF. The CDR3 DNA sequence: TGCGCCAGCAGTGTGGACAAATCACCTACCGGGGAGCTGTTTTTT.

The chain recombines TRBV19 with TRBJ2-2, with D maybe TRBD1 (6 bases). The length of the CDR3 is 15 residues. V was trimmed by 5 bases and J by 6 bases, leaving 16 bases between them. Germline loops: CDR1 LNHDA, CDR2 SQIVND (reference sequence). Here the CDR3 DNA reads TGTGCCAGTAGTCTGAAAACCAGGGGTGCCGGGGAGCTGTTTTTT. Translated: CASSLKTRGAGELFF.

This clone has only a few counts. This sequence joins TRBV7-9 and TRBJ2-7; the match to TRBD1 covers 9 bases. This CDR3 contains 13 residues. Looked up from germline, CDR1 is SEHNR and CDR2 is FQNEAQ (reference sequence). With V trimmed by 6 bases and J by 4 bases, 4 bases remained unmatched. The CDR3: CASRQGAGYEQYF. CDR3 DNA sequence: TGTGCCAGCAGACAGGGGGCGGGGTACGAGCAGTACTTC. Combining the CDR3 with reference TRBV7-9 and TRBJ2-7 gives the whole variable domain DTGVSQNPRHKITKRGQNVTFRCDPISEHNRLYWYRQTLGQGPEFLTYFQNEAQLEKSRLLSDRFSAERPKGSFSTLEIQRTEQGDSAMYLCASRQGAGYEQYFGPGTRLTVT.

This chain connects TRBV2 to TRBJ1-5, with D maybe TRBD1 (5 bases). Trimming stripped 8 bases from V and 0 bases from J, with 11 bases between. This CDR3 spans 14 amino acids. CDR1 SNHLY and CDR2 FYNNEI come from the germline V gene. CDR3 residues: CASARQNSNQPQHF. The CDR3 nucleotides read TGTGCCAGCGCCCGACAGAATAGCAATCAGCCCCAGCATTTT.

The V call is TRBV9, the J call TRBJ2-3; TRBD2 is a possible D gene (6 bases). Looked up from germline, CDR1 is SGDLS and CDR2 is YYNGEE. Trimming left V 0 bases short and J 6 bases short, with 14 bases between. This CDR3 spans 15 amino acids. CDR3 sequence (DNA): TGTGCCAGCAGCGTAGACGGGGGACGCGGGGATACGCAGTATTTT. It translates to CASSVDGGRGDTQYF.

This chain uses TRBV30 with TRBJ2-1; no clear D gene. V lost 0 bases and J 8 bases, leaving 29 bases between the germline ends. Germline loops: CDR1 GTSNPN, CDR2 SVGIG (reference sequence). The CDR3 is 19 amino acids. CDR3 sequence: CAWSVLRFHNGVRGDEQFF. Here the CDR3 DNA reads TGTGCCTGGAGTGTACTTAGGTTCCACAATGGAGTGAGAGGCGATGAGCAGTTCTTC.

The V and J genes are TRBV5-1 and TRBJ1-2; 7 positions agree with TRBD1. CDR1 and CDR2 from the germline V gene are SGHRS and YFSETQ. J lost 0 bases, V lost 4 bases, and 9 bases had no gene match. The CDR3 runs 16 residues. The CDR3 nucleotides are TGCGCCAGCAGCGAACGGCCGGGACAGACTAACTATGGCTACACCTTC. This translates into CASSERPGQTNYGYTF.

The chain couples TRBV7-2 to TRBJ2-7; D is ambiguous. V gave up 4 bases and J gave up 0 bases, with 7 bases separating them. The CDR3 is 13 residues long. Germline CDR1 reads SGHTA; CDR2 reads FQGNSA. DNA for the CDR3: TGTGCCAGCAGCTCCTACAGCTCCTACGAGCAGTACTTC. It is translated as CASSSYSSYEQYF.

This rearrangement joins TRBV30 to TRBJ2-7; 7 bases align to TRBD1. The germline CDR1 and CDR2 sequences are GTSNPN and SVGIG (reference sequence). V dropped 0 bases and J dropped 6; count of bases not matched to a gene: 2. CDR3 length equals 12 residues. For the CDR3, the DNA is TGTGCCTGGAGTGTAAGGGGGCCCGAGCAGTACTTC. It yields the protein CAWSVRGPEQYF. The full variable domain, rest sourced from reference TRBV30 and TRBJ2-7, is SQTIHQWPATLVQPVGSPLSLECTVEGTSNPNLYWYRQAAGRGLQLLFYSVGIGQISSEVPQNLSASRPQDRQFILSSKKLLLSDSGFYLCAWSVRGPEQYFGPGTRLTVT.

This chain joins TRBV5-4 and TRBJ2-5; weak D call: TRBD2 (6 bases). The CDR3 runs 14 residues. The germline V gene has CDR1 SGHNT and CDR2 YYREEE (reference sequence). Trimming left V 7 bases short and J 4 bases short, with 17 bases between. In DNA form, the CDR3 reads TGTGCCAGCGGCCTGGACGTGGGGGGAGAGACCCAGTACTTC. Its protein is CASGLDVGGETQYF. The full variable domain, in which reference TRBV5-4 and TRBJ2-5 provide the parts outside the CDR3, is ETGVTQSPTHLIKTRGQQVTLRCSSQSGHNTVSWYQQALGQGPQFIFQYYREEENGRGNFPPRFSGLQFPNYSSELNVNALELDDSALYLCASGLDVGGETQYFGPGTRLLVL.

The CDR3 DNA sequence: TGTGCCAGCAGTTACACCGGGAACACTGAAGCTTTCTTT. As protein: CASSYTGNTEAFF. The chain combines TRBV6-2 or TRBV6-3 with TRBJ1-1, with unresolved D. Trimming stripped 2 bases from V and 1 base from J, with 5 bases between. Germline lookup yields CDR1 MNHEY and CDR2 SVGEGT. This CDR3 is built from 13 residues.

J is TRBJ2-7 and V is TRBV10-2; D not resolved. Trimming pared 8 bases from V and 0 bases from J, leaving 17 bases between. The germline CDR1 and CDR2 sequences are WSHSY and SAAADI. The CDR3 spans 15 residues. The DNA for the CDR3 is TGCGCCAGCTCCGTAGGCCTTAGGAGCTCCTACGAGCAGTACTTC. It translates to CASSVGLRSSYEQYF.

The chain couples TRBV7-9 to TRBJ1-2, with 10 bases fitting TRBD1. The CDR3 contains 15 residues. With 4 bases clipped from V and 8 bases from J, the junction kept 10 bases outside the gene matches. CDR1 SEHNR and CDR2 FQNEAQ come from the germline V gene (reference sequence). This chain's CDR3 is CASSSFGTGVGGYTF. CDR3 sequence (DNA): TGTGCCAGCAGCTCCTTCGGGACAGGGGTTGGCGGCTACACCTTC. Variable domain in full (rest from reference TRBV7-9 and TRBJ1-2): DTGVSQNPRHKITKRGQNVTFRCDPISEHNRLYWYRQTLGQGPEFLTYFQNEAQLEKSRLLSDRFSAERPKGSFSTLEIQRTEQGDSAMYLCASSSFGTGVGGYTFGSGTRLTVV.

The J gene is TRBJ2-1, the V gene TRBV6-5, with 8 nucleotides matching TRBD2. This CDR3 contains 15 residues. Trimming took 7 bases from V and 4 from J; bases not matched to a gene: 9. Germline loops: CDR1 MNHEY, CDR2 SVGAGI. CDR3 nucleotide sequence: TGTGCCAGCATTAAGATTAGCGGGGAATACAATGAGCAGTTCTTC. It encodes CASIKISGEYNEQFF.

Of note for this clone: The same CDR3 is also encoded by other DNA sequences in this sample. The chain employs TRBV6-2 or TRBV6-3 and TRBJ1-1, with no clear D. Trimming removed 4 bases from V and 0 bases from J, with 3 bases in between. This CDR3 has 12 residues. The germline V gene encodes CDR1 MNHEY and CDR2 SVGEGT. The CDR3 region is CASSSVNTEAFF. The DNA of the CDR3 is TGTGCCAGCAGTTCTGTGAACACTGAAGCTTTCTTT.